This TCR beta chain was sequenced during a study of cytomegalovirus exposure and HLA in healthy donors. The sample holds a few counts of this clone. Its cognate antigen is unknown. Relative to the germline gene, one junction end is altered; a read error may explain this. Researchers ran the PCR with 60 Vbeta and 13 Jbeta primers. Sequenced by immunoSEQ multiplex PCR; TCRdb stores in-frame clones only, minus some. The data show 150,000 to 200,000 clones, about 59% seen once. Study conclusions and caveats: A few V segments could not be told apart, such as TRBV6-2 and TRBV6-3, and were left out.

Per the germline V gene, CDR1 is GTSNPN and CDR2 is SVGIG (reference sequence). This CDR3 comprises 13 residues. Sequenced material: PBMCs. The TCR sequence derives from a man in his forties or fifties in good health and CMV-seronegative. This chain links TRBV30 with TRBJ2-4; 11 bases agree with TRBD1. The CDR3 nucleotides are TGTGCCTGGAGTCCCGGGACAGGGGGGGTTGAGTTCTTC. Amino acid sequence: CAWSPGTGGVEFF.